The present T cell receptor beta chain was sequenced within a study of T cell changes during pregnancy in multiple sclerosis. Trimming removed 2 bases from V and 5 bases from J, with 10 bases in between. Germline V lookup: CDR1 MNHEY, CDR2 SVGAGI. This CDR3 contains 15 residues. The table came from immunoSEQ multiplex PCR; TCRdb's copy has only in-frame clones and leaves some out. Of about 28,000 clones listed, 89% are singletons. The chain has TRBV6-5 and TRBJ1-6; no clear D gene. This receptor was taken from a female donor with multiple sclerosis, enrolled in a pregnancy study. The sample consisted of CD4+ T cells from peripheral blood mononuclear cells, taken in the second trimester of pregnancy. The CDR3 protein is CASSYAAGDNSPLHF. The CDR3 DNA reads TGTGCCAGCAGTTACGCGGCCGGGGATAATTCACCCCTCCACTTT.